This T cell receptor beta chain originates from a study of shared clonotypes between healthy human individuals. Each of the donors was a healthy adult who was HIV-negative and had not had a recent acute infection or vaccination. Sequencing was performed with immunoSEQ multiplex PCR; in TCRdb, only in-frame clones are kept and a portion is missing. The table lists millions of clones, just over 90% of them singletons. This CDR3 has 18 amino acids. Trimming removed 0 bases at V and 6 bases at J, with 22 bases between. Germline V gene sequence: CDR1 SGHDT, CDR2 YYEEEE. Sequences were obtained from naive CD4+ T cells from PBMCs. Subset of the sample: CD45RA+ positively selected. The source of this sequence is a man between 18 and 35 years old in good health. Some clones in this sample may be carry-over from other donors' samples. The V gene is TRBV5-6, the J gene TRBJ2-1; TRBD1 or TRBD2 may be the D gene (6 bases each). CDR3 amino acids: CASSLGSLLLGGANEQFF. The CDR3 DNA reads TGTGCCAGCAGCTTGGGTTCGTTGCTCCTGGGGGGCGCCAATGAGCAGTTCTTC.